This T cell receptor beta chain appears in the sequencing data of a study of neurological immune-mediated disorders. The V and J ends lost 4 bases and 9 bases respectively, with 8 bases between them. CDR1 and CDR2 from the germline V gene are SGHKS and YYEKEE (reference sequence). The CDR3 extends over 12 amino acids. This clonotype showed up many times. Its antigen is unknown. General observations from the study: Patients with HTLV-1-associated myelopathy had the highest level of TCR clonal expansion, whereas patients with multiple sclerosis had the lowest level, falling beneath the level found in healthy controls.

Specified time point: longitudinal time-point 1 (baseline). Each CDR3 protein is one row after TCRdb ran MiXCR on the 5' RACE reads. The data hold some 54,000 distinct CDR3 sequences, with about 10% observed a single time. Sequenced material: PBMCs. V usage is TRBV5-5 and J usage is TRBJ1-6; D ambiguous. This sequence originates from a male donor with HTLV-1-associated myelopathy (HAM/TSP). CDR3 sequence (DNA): TGTGCCAGCAGCCCATCGGGTTCACCCCTCCACTTT. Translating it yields CASSPSGSPLHF.